The TCR beta chain described here comes from a study of blood T cell repertoires in COVID-19. As for the study in general: Italy, Spain and the United States were the sources of the convalescent and acute COVID-19 samples. PBMCs, B-cell-depleted T cells, or T cells were the source of the cDNA or gDNA that made up the material.

Germline loops: CDR1 SGHVS, CDR2 FQNEAQ. V lost 5 bases, J lost 1 base, and 10 bases stayed unmatched. The CDR3 totals 17 residues. In the original workflow: Counts of nucleated cells, estimated from reference gene primer amplification, were obtained. The protocol was immunoSEQ multiplex PCR, while the TCRdb copy is restricted to in-frame clones and leaves out a portion. V, J and clone size were drawn from that table, and D and trimming were deduced from the DNA. This table has around 290,000 clones, 87% appearing once. This clone appeared a single time. The sequence was collected from a woman in her forties or fifties who had recovered from COVID-19. Sequencing used peripheral blood. The chain couples TRBV7-8 to TRBJ1-1; TRBD1 matches at 10 bases. The CDR3 region is CASSLLTGGRTNTEAFF. The CDR3 nucleotides read TGTGCCAGCAGCCTCCTGACAGGGGGCCGGACGAACACTGAAGCTTTCTTT. Looking up the rest from reference TRBV7-8 and TRBJ1-1 gives the full variable domain: GAGVSQSPRYKVAKRGQDVALRCDPISGHVSLFWYQQALGQGPEFLTYFQNEAQLDKSGLPSDRFFAERPEGSVSTLKIQRTQQEDSAVYLCASSLLTGGRTNTEAFFGQGTRLTVV.